This TCR beta chain appears in the sequencing data of a study of blood T cell repertoires in COVID-19. At the level of the study: Some COVID-19 samples were acute and others convalescent; all came from the United States, Italy and Spain. T cells, B-cell-depleted T cells, or PBMCs supplied cDNA or gDNA.

In the study's own analysis: The authors estimated nucleated cell counts from reference gene primer amplification. Data came from immunoSEQ multiplex PCR; TCRdb stores just in-frame clones and leaves some out. V and J calls and clone size follow that table, whereas D and trimming were derived from the DNA. The repertoire holds about 240,000 clones, with roughly four fifths as singletons. Trimming took 0 bases from V and 12 from J, leaving 12 bases between them. This CDR3 has 13 amino acids. Germline V gene data show CDR1 as LGHDT and CDR2 as YNNKEL (reference sequence). The receptor's source is a woman in her sixties or seventies with acute or convalescent COVID-19. The V and J genes are TRBV3-1 (or the pseudogene TRBV3-2) and TRBJ2-1; D gene ambiguous. The sample was peripheral blood. CDR3 DNA: TGTGCCAGCAGCCAAGATAAGTCAGTACGGCAGTTCTTC. Translated: CASSQDKSVRQFF.